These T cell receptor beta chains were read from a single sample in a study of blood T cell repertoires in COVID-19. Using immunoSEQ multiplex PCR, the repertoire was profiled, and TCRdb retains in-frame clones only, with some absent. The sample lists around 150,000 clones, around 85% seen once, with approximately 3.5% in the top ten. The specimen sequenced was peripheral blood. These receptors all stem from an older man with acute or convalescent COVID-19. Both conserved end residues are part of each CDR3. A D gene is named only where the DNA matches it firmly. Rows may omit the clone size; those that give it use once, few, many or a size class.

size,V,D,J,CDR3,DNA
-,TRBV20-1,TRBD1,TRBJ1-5,CSASLGQGNQPQHF,TGCAGTGCTAGTTTGGGACAGGGGAATCAGCCCCAGCATTTT
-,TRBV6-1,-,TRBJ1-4,CASSEAQATNEKLFF,TGTGCCAGCAGTGAAGCGCAGGCAACTAATGAAAAACTGTTTTTT
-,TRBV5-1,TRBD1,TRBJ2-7,CASSPTGGSYEQYF,TGCGCCAGCAGCCCTACAGGGGGCTCCTACGAGCAGTACTTC
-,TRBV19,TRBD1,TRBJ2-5,CASSRTGVGQETQYF,TGTGCCAGTAGTAGGACAGGGGTAGGCCAAGAGACCCAGTACTTC
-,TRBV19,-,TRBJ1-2,CASTLWLGDGYTF,TGTGCCAGTACCTTATGGCTGGGAGATGGCTACACCTTC
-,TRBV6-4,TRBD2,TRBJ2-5,CASEGGVEETQYF,TGTGCCAGCGAGGGAGGGGTTGAAGAGACCCAGTACTTC
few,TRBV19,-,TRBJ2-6,CASNGQGGTGANVLTF,TGTGCCAGTAACGGACAGGGAGGGACTGGGGCCAACGTCCTGACTTTC
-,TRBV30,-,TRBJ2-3,CAWSAQGKGTDTQYF,TGTGCCTGGAGTGCGCAGGGGAAGGGGACAGATACGCAGTATTTT
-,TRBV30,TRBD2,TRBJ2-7,CAWSALGGEVGYEQYF,TGTGCCTGGAGTGCGTTGGGGGGGGAAGTCGGGTACGAGCAGTACTTC
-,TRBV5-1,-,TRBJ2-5,CASSLFSQETQYF,TGCGCCAGCAGCTTGTTTTCACAAGAGACCCAGTACTTC
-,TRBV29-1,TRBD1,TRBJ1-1,CSARTGGAGTEAFF,TGCAGCGCCCGGACAGGGGGCGCGGGCACTGAAGCTTTCTTT
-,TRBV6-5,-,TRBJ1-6,CASNLGRLTLHF,TGTGCCAGCAATTTAGGGAGGCTCACCCTCCACTTT
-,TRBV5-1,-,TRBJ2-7,CASSLILKRPYEQYF,TGCGCCAGCAGCTTGATTTTGAAGAGGCCGTACGAGCAGTACTTC
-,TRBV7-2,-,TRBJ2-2,CASSRQGGTGELFF,TGTGCCAGCAGTCGCCAGGGTGGCACCGGGGAGCTGTTTTTT
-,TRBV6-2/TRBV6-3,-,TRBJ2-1,CASSPTRDSTSNEQFF,TGTGCCAGCAGCCCGACCCGGGACTCTACCTCCAATGAGCAGTTCTTC
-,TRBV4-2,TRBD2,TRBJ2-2,CASSQETSGRTGELFF,TGTGCCAGCAGCCAAGAGACTAGCGGAAGGACCGGGGAGCTGTTTTTT
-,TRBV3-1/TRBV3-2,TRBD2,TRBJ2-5,CASSHLAGVSETQYF,TGTGCCAGCAGCCACTTAGCGGGAGTCAGTGAGACCCAGTACTTC
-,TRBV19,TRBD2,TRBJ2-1,CASKGLVNRDEQFF,TGTGCCAGTAAGGGACTAGTTAATAGAGATGAGCAGTTCTTC
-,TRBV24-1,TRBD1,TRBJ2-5,CATSDVGQGEKETQYF,TGTGCCACCAGTGATGTCGGACAGGGTGAGAAAGAGACCCAGTACTTC
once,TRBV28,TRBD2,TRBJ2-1,CASRSGRTYNEQFF,TGTGCCAGCAGGAGCGGGAGGACCTACAATGAGCAGTTCTTC
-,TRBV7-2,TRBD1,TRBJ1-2,CASRRTGETLYHGYTF,TGTGCCAGCAGGCGGACAGGGGAAACCCTATATCATGGCTACACCTTC
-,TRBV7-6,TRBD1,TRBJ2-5,CASSLATGFETQYF,TGTGCCAGCAGCTTAGCGACAGGGTTCGAGACCCAGTACTTC
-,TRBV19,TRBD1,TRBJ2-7,CASRPTGVDEQYF,TGTGCCAGTAGGCCGACAGGGGTGGACGAGCAGTACTTC
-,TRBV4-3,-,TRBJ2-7,CASSQARNSPYEQYF,TGCGCCAGCAGCCAAGCCAGGAACTCCCCCTACGAGCAGTACTTC
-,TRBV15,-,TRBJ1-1,CATSRTGLNTEAFF,TGTGCCACCAGCAGAACAGGGTTGAACACTGAAGCTTTCTTT
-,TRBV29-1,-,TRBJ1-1,CSDGHTTTEAFF,TGCAGCGACGGACACACAACCACTGAAGCTTTCTTT
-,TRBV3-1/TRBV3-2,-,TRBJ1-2,CASSQDRGANYGYTF,TGTGCCAGCAGCCAAGATCGGGGGGCGAACTATGGCTACACCTTC
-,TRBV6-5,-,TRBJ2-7,CASSSQLDYEQYF,TGTGCCAGCAGTTCTCAACTAGACTACGAGCAGTACTTC
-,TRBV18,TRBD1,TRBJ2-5,CASSPGQGPETQYF,TGTGCCAGCTCACCCGGACAGGGACCAGAGACCCAGTACTTC
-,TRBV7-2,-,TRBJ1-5,CASSLESYSNQPQHF,TGTGCCAGCAGCTTAGAGTCCTATAGCAATCAGCCCCAGCATTTT
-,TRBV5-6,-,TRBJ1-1,CASSLIQPNTEAFF,TGTGCCAGCAGCTTGATACAGCCGAACACTGAAGCTTTCTTT
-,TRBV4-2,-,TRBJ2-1,CASSQDQRSEQFF,TGTGCCAGCAGCCAAGATCAGAGGAGCGAGCAGTTCTTC
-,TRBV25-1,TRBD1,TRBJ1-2,CASSGTGYGYTF,TGTGCCAGCAGTGGGACAGGCTATGGCTACACCTTC
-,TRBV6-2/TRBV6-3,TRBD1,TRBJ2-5,CASSYNWQGVGETQYF,TGTGCCAGCAGTTACAATTGGCAGGGGGTCGGGGAGACCCAGTACTTC
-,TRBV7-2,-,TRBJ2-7,CASSSLRDTEQYF,TGTGCCAGCAGCTCTCTCCGGGACACCGAGCAGTACTTC
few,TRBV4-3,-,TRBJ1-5,CASSQTVGQPQHF,TGCGCCAGCAGCCAGACAGTGGGTCAGCCCCAGCATTTT
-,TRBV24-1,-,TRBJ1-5,CATRTAFTGQPQHF,TGTGCCACCCGGACAGCCTTCACGGGTCAGCCCCAGCATTTT
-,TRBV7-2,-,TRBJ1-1,CASSLVGGERPRNEAFF,TGTGCCAGCAGCTTAGTCGGTGGTGAGAGGCCTCGCAATGAAGCTTTCTTT
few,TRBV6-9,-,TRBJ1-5,CASSYTGGANNQPQHF,TGTGCCAGCAGTTATACTGGGGGCGCGAACAATCAGCCCCAGCATTTT
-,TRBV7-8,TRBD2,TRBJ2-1,CASSPEPGLAGRSSYNEQFF,TGTGCCAGCAGCCCAGAACCGGGACTAGCGGGGCGGAGCTCCTACAATGAGCAGTTCTTC
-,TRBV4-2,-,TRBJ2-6,CASSPELAGANVLTF,TGTGCCAGCAGCCCCGAGCTGGCTGGGGCCAACGTCCTGACTTTC
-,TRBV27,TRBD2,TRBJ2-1,CASSFLTSGRYNEQFF,TGTGCCAGCAGTTTCTTGACTAGCGGGAGGTACAATGAGCAGTTCTTC
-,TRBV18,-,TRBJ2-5,CASSPAGSAAWYF,TGTGCCAGCTCACCAGCGGGGTCAGCGGCTTGGTACTTC
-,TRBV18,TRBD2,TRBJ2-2,CASSPGLAGGYDSAGELFF,TGTGCCAGCTCCCCGGGACTAGCGGGAGGCTACGATAGCGCCGGGGAGCTGTTTTTT
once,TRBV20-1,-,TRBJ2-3,CSAHGTDTQYF,TGCAGTGCTCACGGGACAGATACGCAGTATTTT
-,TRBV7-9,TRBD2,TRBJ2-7,CASSLGSGRAHEQYF,TGTGCCAGCAGCTTAGGAAGCGGGAGGGCCCACGAGCAGTACTTC
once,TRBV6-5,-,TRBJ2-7,CASRITENSYEQYF,TGTGCCAGCAGGATAACAGAAAACTCCTACGAGCAGTACTTC
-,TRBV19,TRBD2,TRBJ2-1,CASSGLAGGFSNEQFF,TGTGCCAGTAGCGGACTAGCGGGAGGTTTTTCCAATGAGCAGTTCTTC
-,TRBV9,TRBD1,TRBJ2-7,CASSVADRVGFEQYF,TGTGCCAGCAGCGTGGCCGACAGGGTAGGTTTCGAGCAGTACTTC
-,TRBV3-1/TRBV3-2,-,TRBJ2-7,CASSQLPGGGEQYF,TGTGCCAGCAGCCAACTCCCGGGGGGCGGCGAGCAGTACTTC
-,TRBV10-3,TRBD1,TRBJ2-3,CAIRGTGESLGTQYF,TGTGCCATCAGAGGGACAGGGGAGTCACTGGGTACGCAGTATTTT
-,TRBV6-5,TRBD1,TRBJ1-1,CASSFGDRESTEAFF,TGTGCCAGCAGTTTTGGGGACAGGGAATCCACTGAAGCTTTCTTT
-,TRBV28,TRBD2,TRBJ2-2,CASESGKTNTGELFF,TGTGCCAGCGAGAGCGGGAAAACGAACACCGGGGAGCTGTTTTTT
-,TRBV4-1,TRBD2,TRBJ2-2,CASSPNSGKNTGELFF,TGCGCCAGCAGCCCAAACAGCGGGAAGAACACCGGGGAGCTGTTTTTT
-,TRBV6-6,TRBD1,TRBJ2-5,CASSFSGQGETQYF,TGTGCCAGCAGTTTCTCTGGACAGGGAGAGACCCAGTACTTC